The 25 T cell receptor beta chains below come from one sample, sequenced in a study of blood T cell repertoires in COVID-19. Libraries were prepared by immunoSEQ multiplex PCR; TCRdb keeps only in-frame clonotypes and omits some of them. The sample has some 300,000 clones; 70% to 90% are singletons. Sequenced sample: peripheral blood. The receptor set was obtained from a woman aged 50 to 60 with COVID-19, enrolled during active disease.

J is TRBJ2-7 and V is TRBV7-9; tentatively, D is TRBD2 (5 bases). Germline V gene data show CDR1 as SEHNR and CDR2 as FQNEAQ (reference sequence). This CDR3 spans 16 amino acids. Trimming removed 2 bases at V and 2 bases at J, with 16 bases between. DNA of the CDR3: TGTGCCAGCAGCTTAAAGTGGCCCCCTAGCCCCTACGAGCAGTACTTC. Translated, it gives CASSLKWPPSPYEQYF.

The gene calls are TRBV27 and TRBJ2-1, with a weak D call TRBD2 (5 bases). CDR3 length: 15 residues. V dropped 8 bases and J dropped 0 bases, with 14 bases sitting between them. Germline CDR1 MNHEY, CDR2 SMNVEV (reference sequence). CDR3 in amino acids: CASALLGSSYNEQFF. The CDR3 DNA sequence: TGTGCCAGCGCCCTCCTAGGGAGCTCCTACAATGAGCAGTTCTTC.

The chain links TRBV3-1 (or the pseudogene TRBV3-2) to TRBJ1-4, with a weak D call TRBD1 (6 bases). With 4 bases removed from V and 7 bases from J, the gap between germline ends came to 16 bases. CDR1 is LGHDT and CDR2 is YNNKEL in the germline V gene (reference sequence). The CDR3 covers 15 residues. The CDR3, as DNA: TGTGCCAGCAGCCCCAGAGGCCAGGGGTCTGAAAAACTGTTTTTT. Translating gives CASSPRGQGSEKLFF.

The chain combines TRBV12-3 or TRBV12-4 with TRBJ2-7; 8 bases map to TRBD1. J was trimmed by 7 bases and V by 6 bases; bases with no gene match: 8. The CDR3 is 13 residues long. CDR3 protein: CASRGGQEKEQYF. CDR3 coding DNA: TGTGCCAGCAGGGGGGGACAGGAGAAGGAGCAGTACTTC.

This clone was counted only a few times. The chain is built from TRBV7-9 and TRBJ2-7, with D possibly being TRBD1 (6 bases). V was shortened by 6 bases and J by 3 bases, with 12 bases between the two germline ends. The germline V gene has CDR1 SEHNR and CDR2 FQNEAQ (reference sequence). This CDR3 has 13 amino acids. CDR3 nucleotide sequence: TGTGCCAGCAGAAAGGACAGTAACTACGAGCAGTACTTC. It is translated as CASRKDSNYEQYF.

Only a few counts were recorded for this clone. The chain employs TRBV7-2 and TRBJ2-1, with D maybe TRBD1 (7 bases). CDR1 is SGHTA, CDR2 FQGNSA, per germline. With 5 bases removed from V and 6 bases from J, the gap between germline ends came to 20 bases. The CDR3 is made up of 16 amino acids. This chain's CDR3 is CASSPQRGTVINEQFF. DNA for the CDR3: TGTGCCAGCAGCCCTCAACGCGGGACAGTTATCAATGAGCAGTTCTTC.

V usage is TRBV27 and J usage is TRBJ2-7; unclear D gene. Germline loops: CDR1 MNHEY, CDR2 SMNVEV (reference sequence). The CDR3 runs to 15 residues. V lost 2 bases and J lost 4, with 15 bases in between. The CDR3 DNA reads TGTGCCAGCAGTTTAGCAGGCCTCGCTTATTACGAGCAGTACTTC. Protein: CASSLAGLAYYEQYF.

The chain joins TRBV29-1 to TRBJ2-3; 13 bases are a match to TRBD2. The CDR3 totals 14 residues. Losses at the gene ends were 6 bases for V and 5 bases for J; bases not matched to a gene: 5. Germline V gene sequence: CDR1 SQVTM, CDR2 ANQGSEA. The CDR3 here is CSVRTSGRRDTQYF. The CDR3, as DNA: TGCAGCGTCCGGACTAGCGGGAGAAGAGATACGCAGTATTTT.

The chain is built from TRBV28 and TRBJ2-3, with D possibly TRBD2 on 5 matching bases. The CDR3 has 15 amino acids. V was pared by 5 bases and J by 5 bases, with 17 bases between. Per germline, CDR1 MDHEN and CDR2 SYDVKM. As DNA, the CDR3 is TGTGCCAGCAGTGGGCGGGCCTCTTTTATAGATACGCAGTATTTT. Its translation: CASSGRASFIDTQYF.

In its sample, this clone was seen once. The chain links TRBV2 to TRBJ2-3; D is possibly TRBD2 (6 bases). CDR1 and CDR2 from the germline V gene are SNHLY and FYNNEI. The CDR3 runs 14 residues. The V end lost 6 bases, the J end lost 0 bases, and 10 bases lay between the germline ends. The CDR3 sequence: CASRARGSTDTQYF. Written as DNA, the CDR3 is TGTGCCAGCAGGGCCCGGGGGAGCACAGATACGCAGTATTTT.

This chain joins TRBV7-9 and TRBJ1-1; 10 bases agree with TRBD1. J gave up 0 bases and V 6 bases, and 13 bases lay outside the gene matches. The germline CDR1 and CDR2 sequences are SEHNR and FQNEAQ (reference sequence). The CDR3 loop spans 18 amino acids. The CDR3 region has the DNA TGTGCCAGCAGGAACATGGGACAGGGGAGGGCCATGAACACTGAAGCTTTCTTT. This translates into CASRNMGQGRAMNTEAFF.

The chain links TRBV7-2 to TRBJ1-2, with 10 nucleotides matching TRBD1. V trimming: 5 bases; J trimming: 6 bases; junction bases outside the gene matches: 6. Germline V lookup: CDR1 SGHTA, CDR2 FQGNSA. The CDR3 is made up of 14 amino acids. CDR3 sequence (DNA): TGTGCCAGCAGCACTTATGGGACAGGGGATGGCTACACCTTC. Translating it yields CASSTYGTGDGYTF.

The table lists this clone with a count of one. The V and J genes are TRBV11-3 and TRBJ2-5, with 7 bases identical to TRBD1. Germline V CDR1 and CDR2: SGHNT, YENEEA. The CDR3 has 15 amino acids. V was pared by 5 bases and J by 1 base, with 7 bases of the junction left unmatched. The CDR3, as DNA: TGTGCCAGCAGCAGACAGGGTGAAGGCCAAGAGACCCAGTACTTC. Translating it yields CASSRQGEGQETQYF.

The chain is built from TRBV4-2 and TRBJ2-1; 12 bases map to TRBD2. J gave up 4 bases and V 4 bases, and 5 bases lay outside the gene matches. Germline CDR1 is LGHNA and CDR2 is YNFKEQ. This CDR3 is 16 amino acids long. The CDR3 here is CASSPRTSGVYNEQFF. The CDR3, as DNA: TGTGCCAGCAGCCCCAGGACTAGCGGGGTTTACAATGAGCAGTTCTTC.

The V call is TRBV30, the J call TRBJ2-3, with TRBD1 matching over 8 bases. The CDR3 length is 15 residues. Germline V CDR1 and CDR2: GTSNPN, SVGIG (reference sequence). V shed 2 bases and J 1 base; nucleotides not matched to a gene: 5. CDR3 residues: CAWSTKDRGTDTQYF. The CDR3 DNA follows: TGTGCCTGGAGTACCAAGGACAGGGGCACAGATACGCAGTATTTT.

The chain recombines TRBV19 with TRBJ1-2; D is perhaps TRBD1 (5 bases). In germline, CDR1 is LNHDA, CDR2 SQIVND (reference sequence). The CDR3 is 15 amino acids. V lost 5 bases to trimming and J lost 3 bases, with 16 bases between them. The CDR3 nucleotides read TGTGCCAGTAGTCCCACAGGCCCCGGGCACTATGGCTACACCTTC. Translating it yields CASSPTGPGHYGYTF.

This chain joins TRBV7-8 and TRBJ1-5; the D is unclear. Germline loops: CDR1 SGHVS, CDR2 FQNEAQ. This CDR3 region has 15 residues. V shed 5 bases and J shed 15 bases, with 26 bases lying between them. The CDR3 loop reads CASSRLGFESAFPHF. CDR3 coding DNA: TGTGCCAGCAGCCGCCTAGGTTTTGAATCAGCCTTTCCGCATTTT.

Here the CDR3 reads CASSFGVGGLEAFF. In DNA form, the CDR3 reads TGTGCCAGCAGCTTTGGGGTGGGCGGGCTAGAAGCTTTCTTT. The chain carries TRBV7-2 and TRBJ1-1; D call uncertain. Trimming shortened V by 3 bases and J by 8 bases, and 16 bases separated the two germline ends. The length of the CDR3 is 14 residues. CDR1 and CDR2 (germline): SGHTA, FQGNSA.

This chain links TRBV3-1 (or the pseudogene TRBV3-2) with TRBJ2-1; no reliable D call. The CDR3 contains 14 residues. The ends were cut back, 1 base at V and 8 bases at J, with 12 bases in the middle. Germline V gene sequence: CDR1 LGHDT, CDR2 YNNKEL (reference sequence). The CDR3 reads CASSQGSRVHEQFF. DNA of the CDR3: TGTGCCAGCAGCCAAGGTAGCCGGGTCCATGAGCAGTTCTTC.

The chain is built from TRBV7-9 and TRBJ2-7, with 12 positions matching TRBD1. Germline V lookup: CDR1 SEHNR, CDR2 FQNEAQ (reference sequence). The V segment lost 7 bases and the J segment 6 bases; nucleotides outside the gene matches: 10. CDR3 length: 15 amino acids. The CDR3 reads CASTLSGTGGPEQYF. The CDR3 DNA follows: TGTGCCAGCACCCTCTCCGGGACAGGGGGCCCCGAGCAGTACTTC.

This clone was seen a handful of times. V and J are TRBV24-1 and TRBJ2-2, with D possibly matching TRBD1 (5 bases). The length of the CDR3 is 16 residues. V was pared by 3 bases and J by 0 bases, with 10 bases between. CDR1 KGHDR and CDR2 SFDVKD come from the germline V gene. The DNA of the CDR3 is TGTGCCACCAGTGATAGACAGAGAACGAACACCGGGGAGCTGTTTTTT. Translated, it gives CATSDRQRTNTGELFF.

The chain employs TRBV3-1 (or the pseudogene TRBV3-2) and TRBJ1-6; D might be TRBD1 (5 bases). The CDR3 has 14 residues. Germline V gene data show CDR1 as LGHDT and CDR2 as YNNKEL (reference sequence). V lost 1 base and J lost 7, with 8 bases in between. This CDR3 reads CASSQGGGNSPLHF. CDR3 sequence (DNA): TGTGCCAGCAGCCAAGGGGGCGGAAATTCACCCCTCCACTTT.

The chain has TRBV5-1 and TRBJ2-7, with D possibly TRBD2 on 6 matching bases. V was trimmed by 3 bases and J by 7 bases, leaving 20 bases between them. The CDR3 sequence is 15 residues long. Germline V gene data show CDR1 as SGHRS and CDR2 as YFSETQ. The CDR3 region is CASSSGGAADREQYF. CDR3 in DNA: TGCGCCAGCAGCTCCGGGGGAGCCGCCGATCGGGAGCAGTACTTC.

The J gene is TRBJ2-6, the V gene TRBV7-2; D perhaps matches TRBD1 (6 bases). The germline V and J ends were trimmed by 1 base and 0 bases, with 13 bases remaining between them. Germline V gene lookup returns CDR1 SGHTA and CDR2 FQGNSA. This CDR3 has 18 residues. The CDR3 DNA reads as TGTGCCAGCAGCTTAGTTGGACAGACTGTCTCTGGGGCCAACGTCCTGACTTTC. Translated: CASSLVGQTVSGANVLTF.

The J gene is TRBJ2-1, the V gene TRBV18; 7 nucleotides agree with TRBD1. Germline values: CDR1 KGHSH, CDR2 LQKENI. V was clipped by 6 bases and J by 3 bases; unmatched bases: 14. The CDR3 length is 17 residues. The CDR3 DNA is TGTGCCAGCTCCCAACAGGGGACGCTCATCTTCTACAATGAGCAGTTCTTC. As protein: CASSQQGTLIFYNEQFF.